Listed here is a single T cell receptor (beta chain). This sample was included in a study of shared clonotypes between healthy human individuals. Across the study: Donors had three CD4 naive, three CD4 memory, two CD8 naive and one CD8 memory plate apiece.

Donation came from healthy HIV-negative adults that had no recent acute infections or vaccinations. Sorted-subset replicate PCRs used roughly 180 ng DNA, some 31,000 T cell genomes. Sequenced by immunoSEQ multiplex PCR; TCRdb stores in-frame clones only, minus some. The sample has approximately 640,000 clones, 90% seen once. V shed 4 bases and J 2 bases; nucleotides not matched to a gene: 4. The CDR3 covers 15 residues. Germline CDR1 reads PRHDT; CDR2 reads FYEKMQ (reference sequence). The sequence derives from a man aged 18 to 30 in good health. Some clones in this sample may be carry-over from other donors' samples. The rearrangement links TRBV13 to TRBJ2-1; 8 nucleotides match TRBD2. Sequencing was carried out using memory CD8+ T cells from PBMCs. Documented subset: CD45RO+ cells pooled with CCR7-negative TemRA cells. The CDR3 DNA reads TGTGCCAGCAGCTCGGGAGGGCCTGCCTACAATGAGCAGTTCTTC. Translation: CASSSGGPAYNEQFF.